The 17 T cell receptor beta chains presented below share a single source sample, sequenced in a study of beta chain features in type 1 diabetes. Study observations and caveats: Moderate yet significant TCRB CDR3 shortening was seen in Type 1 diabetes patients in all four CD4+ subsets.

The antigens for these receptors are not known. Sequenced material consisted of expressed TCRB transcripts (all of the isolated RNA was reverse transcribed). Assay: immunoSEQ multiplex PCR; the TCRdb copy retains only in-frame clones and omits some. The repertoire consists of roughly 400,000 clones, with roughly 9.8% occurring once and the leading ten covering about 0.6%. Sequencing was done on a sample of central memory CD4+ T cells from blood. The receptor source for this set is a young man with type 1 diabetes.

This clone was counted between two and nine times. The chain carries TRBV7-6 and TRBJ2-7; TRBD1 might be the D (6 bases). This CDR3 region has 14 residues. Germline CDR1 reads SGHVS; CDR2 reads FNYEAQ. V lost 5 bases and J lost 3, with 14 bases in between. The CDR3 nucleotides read TGTGCCAGCAGCATTACAGGGTCAGGCTACGAGCAGTACTTC. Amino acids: CASSITGSGYEQYF.

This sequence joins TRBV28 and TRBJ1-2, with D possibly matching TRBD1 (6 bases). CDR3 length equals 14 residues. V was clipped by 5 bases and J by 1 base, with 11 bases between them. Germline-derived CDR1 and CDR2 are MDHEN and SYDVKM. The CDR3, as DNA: TGTGCCAGCAGTCCCCCAGGGGATAACTATGGCTACACCTTC. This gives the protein CASSPPGDNYGYTF.

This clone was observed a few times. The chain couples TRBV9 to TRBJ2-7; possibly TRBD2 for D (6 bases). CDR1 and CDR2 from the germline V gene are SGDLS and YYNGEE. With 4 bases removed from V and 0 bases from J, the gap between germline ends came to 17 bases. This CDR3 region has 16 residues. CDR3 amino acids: CASSQALATSSYEQYF. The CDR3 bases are TGTGCCAGCAGCCAAGCCCTAGCGACCAGCTCCTACGAGCAGTACTTC. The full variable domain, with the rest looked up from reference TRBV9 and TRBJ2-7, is DSGVTQTPKHLITATGQRVTLRCSPRSGDLSVYWYQQSLDQGLQFLIQYYNGEERAKGNILERFSAQQFPDLHSELNLSSLELGDSALYFCASSQALATSSYEQYFGPGTRLTVT.

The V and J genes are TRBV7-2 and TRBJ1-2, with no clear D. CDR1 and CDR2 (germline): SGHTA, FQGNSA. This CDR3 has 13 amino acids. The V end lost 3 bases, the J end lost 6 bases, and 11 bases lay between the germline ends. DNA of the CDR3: TGTGCCAGCAGCTTTGACCGTTTCCATGGCTACACCTTC. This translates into CASSFDRFHGYTF.

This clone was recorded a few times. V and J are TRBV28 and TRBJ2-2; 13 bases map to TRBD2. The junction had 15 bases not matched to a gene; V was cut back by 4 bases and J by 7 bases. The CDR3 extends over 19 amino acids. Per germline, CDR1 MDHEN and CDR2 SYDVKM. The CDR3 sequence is CASSSHRRTSGRKDGELFF. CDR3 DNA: TGTGCCAGCAGTTCCCACCGCCGGACTAGCGGGAGAAAGGACGGGGAGCTGTTTTTT.

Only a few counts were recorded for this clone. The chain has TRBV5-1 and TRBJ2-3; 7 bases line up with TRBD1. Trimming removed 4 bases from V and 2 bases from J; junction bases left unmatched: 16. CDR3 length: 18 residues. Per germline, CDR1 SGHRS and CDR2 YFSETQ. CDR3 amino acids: CASSPLSGAGGYTDTQYF. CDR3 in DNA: TGCGCCAGCAGCCCTCTGAGTGGGGCAGGGGGATACACAGATACGCAGTATTTT.

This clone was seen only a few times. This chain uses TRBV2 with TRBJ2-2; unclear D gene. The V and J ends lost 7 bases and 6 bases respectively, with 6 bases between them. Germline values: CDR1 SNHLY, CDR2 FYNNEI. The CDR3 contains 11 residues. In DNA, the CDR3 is TGTGCCAGCACCTATGCCGGGGAGCTGTTTTTT. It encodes CASTYAGELFF.

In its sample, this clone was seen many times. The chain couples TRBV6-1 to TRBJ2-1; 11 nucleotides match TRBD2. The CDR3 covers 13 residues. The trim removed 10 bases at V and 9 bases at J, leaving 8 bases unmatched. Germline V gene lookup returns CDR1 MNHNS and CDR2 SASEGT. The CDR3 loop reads CATTSGSLLEQFF. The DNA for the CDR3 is TGTGCCACCACTAGCGGGAGTCTTCTTGAGCAGTTCTTC.

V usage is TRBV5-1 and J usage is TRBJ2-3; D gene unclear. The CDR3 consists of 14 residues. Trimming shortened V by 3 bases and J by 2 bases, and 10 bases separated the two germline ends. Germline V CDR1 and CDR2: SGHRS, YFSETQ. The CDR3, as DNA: TGCGCCAGCAGCTCATACGGATACACAGATACGCAGTATTTT. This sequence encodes CASSSYGYTDTQYF.

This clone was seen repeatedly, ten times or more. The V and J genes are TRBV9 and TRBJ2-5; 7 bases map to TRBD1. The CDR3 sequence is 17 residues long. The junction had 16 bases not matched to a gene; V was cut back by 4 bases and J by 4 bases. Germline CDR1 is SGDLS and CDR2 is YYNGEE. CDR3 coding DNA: TGTGCCAGCAGCTCGACAGGGAACATCTACGGAGGAGAGACCCAGTACTTC. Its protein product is CASSSTGNIYGGETQYF. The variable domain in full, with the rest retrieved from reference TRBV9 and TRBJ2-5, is DSGVTQTPKHLITATGQRVTLRCSPRSGDLSVYWYQQSLDQGLQFLIQYYNGEERAKGNILERFSAQQFPDLHSELNLSSLELGDSALYFCASSSTGNIYGGETQYFGPGTRLLVL.

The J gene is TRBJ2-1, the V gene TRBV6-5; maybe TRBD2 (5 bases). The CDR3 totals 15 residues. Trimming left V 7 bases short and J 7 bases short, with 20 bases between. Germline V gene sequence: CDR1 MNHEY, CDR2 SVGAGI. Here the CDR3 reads CASTRKGESANEQFF. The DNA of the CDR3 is TGTGCCAGCACTAGGAAGGGAGAATCGGCTAATGAGCAGTTCTTC.

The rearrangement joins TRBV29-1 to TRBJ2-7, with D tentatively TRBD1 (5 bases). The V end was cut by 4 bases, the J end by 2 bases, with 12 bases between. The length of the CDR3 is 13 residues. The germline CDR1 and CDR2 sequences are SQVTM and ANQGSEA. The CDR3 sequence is CSVGTSAPYEQYF. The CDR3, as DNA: TGCAGCGTTGGGACATCTGCCCCCTACGAGCAGTACTTC.

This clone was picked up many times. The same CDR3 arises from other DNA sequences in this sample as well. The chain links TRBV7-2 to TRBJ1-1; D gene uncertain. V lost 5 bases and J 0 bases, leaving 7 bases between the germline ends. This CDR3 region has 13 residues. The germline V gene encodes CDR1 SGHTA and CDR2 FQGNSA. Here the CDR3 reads CASSQDLNTEAFF. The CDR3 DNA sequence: TGTGCCAGCAGCCAAGACCTGAACACTGAAGCTTTCTTT.

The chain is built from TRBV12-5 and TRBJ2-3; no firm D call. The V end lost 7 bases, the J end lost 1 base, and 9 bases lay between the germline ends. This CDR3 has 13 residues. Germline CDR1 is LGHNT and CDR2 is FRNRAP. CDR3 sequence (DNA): TGTGCTAGTGCGAGGTCTGGCACAGATACGCAGTATTTT. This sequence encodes CASARSGTDTQYF.

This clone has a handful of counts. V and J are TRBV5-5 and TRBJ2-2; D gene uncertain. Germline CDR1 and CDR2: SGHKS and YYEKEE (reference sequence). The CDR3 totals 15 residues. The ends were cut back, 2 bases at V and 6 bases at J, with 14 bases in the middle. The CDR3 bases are TGTGCCAGCAGCTTCCAACTCAATTATCCCGGGGAGCTGTTTTTT. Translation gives CASSFQLNYPGELFF.

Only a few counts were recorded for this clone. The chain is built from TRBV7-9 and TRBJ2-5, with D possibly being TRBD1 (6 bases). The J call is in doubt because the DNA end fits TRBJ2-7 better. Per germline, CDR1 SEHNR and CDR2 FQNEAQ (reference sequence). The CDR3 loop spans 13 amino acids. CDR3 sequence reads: CASSLQGTDEQYF. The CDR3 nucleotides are TGTGCCAGCAGCTTACAGGGGACCGACGAGCAGTACTTC.

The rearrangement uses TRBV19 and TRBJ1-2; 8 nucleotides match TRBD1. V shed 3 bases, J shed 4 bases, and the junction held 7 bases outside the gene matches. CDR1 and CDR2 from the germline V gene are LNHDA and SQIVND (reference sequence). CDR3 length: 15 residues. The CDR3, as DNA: TGTGCCAGTAGTATTTTGGGACAGGCGCTCTATGGCTACACCTTC. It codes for CASSILGQALYGYTF.